The next 8 T cell receptor beta chains were all read from a single sample in a study of T cell changes during pregnancy in multiple sclerosis. Clones were read by immunoSEQ multiplex PCR, and TCRdb kept only the in-frame ones, dropping some. This table has about 85,000 clones, more than 85% appearing once. Sequenced here: peripheral blood, sampled in the first trimester of pregnancy. These receptors originate from a female donor with multiple sclerosis, enrolled in a pregnancy study.

The chain couples TRBV27 to TRBJ2-7; 10 nucleotides agree with TRBD2. Per the germline V gene, CDR1 is MNHEY and CDR2 is SMNVEV (reference sequence). The CDR3 contains 18 residues. The V gene end was trimmed by 1 base and the J gene end by 3 bases; junction bases not matched to a gene: 12. CDR3 DNA: TGTGCCAGCAGTTTATTGGGGCCAGGTCTAGCGGGAGACTACGAGCAGTACTTC. Translated, it gives CASSLLGPGLAGDYEQYF.

The chain joins TRBV6-5 to TRBJ1-2; TRBD1 matches at 8 bases. Germline CDR1 and CDR2: MNHEY and SVGAGI. The CDR3 consists of 13 residues. The V gene end was trimmed by 8 bases and the J gene end by 8 bases; junction bases not matched to a gene: 10. CDR3 residues: CASEPDRGWGYTF. The CDR3 DNA reads as TGTGCCAGCGAACCCGACAGGGGATGGGGCTACACCTTC.

The chain recombines TRBV7-9 with TRBJ1-5, with D uncertain. The CDR3 has 15 amino acids. The germline V gene has CDR1 SEHNR and CDR2 FQNEAQ (reference sequence). V was cut by 6 bases and J by 3 bases, with 15 bases left in between. CDR3: CASSGGGNYNQPQHF. In DNA, the CDR3 is TGTGCCAGCAGTGGCGGAGGGAACTACAATCAGCCCCAGCATTTT.

This chain links TRBV7-3 with TRBJ2-1; D is ambiguous. This CDR3 has 15 amino acids. The ends were cut back, 3 bases at V and 5 bases at J, with 14 bases in the middle. Germline lookup yields CDR1 SGHTA and CDR2 FQGTGA. DNA for the CDR3: TGTGCCAGCAGCTTTTCCCCGATCCACAACAATGAGCAGTTCTTC. It yields the protein CASSFSPIHNNEQFF.

The V gene is TRBV7-2, the J gene TRBJ1-6, with 7 positions matching TRBD1. The CDR3 is made up of 17 amino acids. Unmatched junction bases numbered 12, after V lost 5 bases and J lost 5 bases. CDR1 and CDR2 from the germline V gene are SGHTA and FQGNSA. CDR3: CASSRFQGVRDNSPLHF. Here the CDR3 DNA reads TGTGCCAGCAGCCGTTTCCAGGGGGTCCGGGATAATTCACCCCTCCACTTT.

The CDR3 spells CASRSTGMNTEAFF. The CDR3 nucleotides are TGTGCCAGCAGGTCGACAGGGATGAACACTGAAGCTTTCTTT. The chain links TRBV27 to TRBJ1-1; 7 nucleotides line up with TRBD1. This CDR3 region has 14 residues. The germline V gene has CDR1 MNHEY and CDR2 SMNVEV (reference sequence). V trimming: 6 bases; J trimming: 0 bases; junction bases outside the gene matches: 4.

The chain has TRBV5-6 and TRBJ2-1; D not certain. V was trimmed by 3 bases and J by 7 bases, leaving 14 bases between them. The germline V gene has CDR1 SGHDT and CDR2 YYEEEE. CDR3 length: 14 residues. CDR3 coding DNA: TGTGCCAGCAGCTCAGCGCGGCCTCATAATGAGCAGTTCTTC. It specifies CASSSARPHNEQFF.

About this clone itself: At one end, the junction sequence differs from germline, possibly due to a read error. V usage is TRBV29-1 and J usage is TRBJ2-1; 8 bases are shared with TRBD1. Germline lookup yields CDR1 SQVTM and CDR2 ANQGSEA. The CDR3 has 13 residues. The CDR3 DNA sequence: TGCAGCGTGGAAGGACAGGGTTCCTATGAGCAGTTCTTC. Translating it yields CSVEGQGSYEQFF.